This T cell receptor beta chain stems from a study of blood T cell repertoires in COVID-19. The V gene end was trimmed by 5 bases and the J gene end by 2 bases; junction bases not matched to a gene: 7. This CDR3 is 15 amino acids long. Germline CDR1 SEHNR, CDR2 FQNEAQ (reference sequence). Assay used: immunoSEQ multiplex PCR; TCRdb lists only in-frame clones, some missing. The profile covers about 180,000 clones, with roughly four fifths appearing a single time and about 7% taken by the ten largest. This sequence joins TRBV7-9 and TRBJ1-2; 8 bases align to TRBD1. This TCR was sampled from a human donor in a cohort sampled during active COVID-19. The sample was peripheral blood. CDR3 nucleotides: TGTGCCAGCAGCCTAGGGGACAGGACAAACTATGGCTACACCTTC. Protein sequence: CASSLGDRTNYGYTF.